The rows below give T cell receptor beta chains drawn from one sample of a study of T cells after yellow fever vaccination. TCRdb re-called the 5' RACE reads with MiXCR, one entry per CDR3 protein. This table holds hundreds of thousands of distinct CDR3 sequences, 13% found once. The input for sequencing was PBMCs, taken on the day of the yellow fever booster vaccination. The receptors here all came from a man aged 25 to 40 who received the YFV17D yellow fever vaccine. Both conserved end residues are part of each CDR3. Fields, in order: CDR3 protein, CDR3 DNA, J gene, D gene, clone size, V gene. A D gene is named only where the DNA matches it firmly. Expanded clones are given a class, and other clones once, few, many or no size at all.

cdr3_aa: CASSFSGHSDTQYF; cdr3_nt: TGTGCCAGCAGTTTCTCGGGACACTCCGATACGCAGTATTTT; j_call: TRBJ2-3; d_call: NA; clone_size: few; v_call: TRBV28
cdr3_aa: CSAREGTENTEAFF; cdr3_nt: TGCAGTGCTAGAGAAGGGACGGAGAACACTGAAGCTTTCTTT; j_call: TRBJ1-1; d_call: NA; clone_size: NA; v_call: TRBV20-1
cdr3_aa: CASSYPGSPLHF; cdr3_nt: TGTGCCAGCAGTTACCCCGGGTCACCCCTCCACTTT; j_call: TRBJ1-6; d_call: NA; clone_size: few; v_call: TRBV6-5
cdr3_aa: CASSSSGVGGGQFF; cdr3_nt: TGTGCCAGCAGTTCCTCGGGGGTGGGAGGTGGGCAGTTCTTC; j_call: TRBJ2-1; d_call: NA; clone_size: few; v_call: TRBV6-5
cdr3_aa: CATQLAGVFHNEQFF; cdr3_nt: TGTGCCACCCAACTAGCGGGCGTCTTCCACAATGAGCAGTTCTTC; j_call: TRBJ2-1; d_call: TRBD2; clone_size: few; v_call: TRBV27
cdr3_aa: CASSLLRTSTDTQYF; cdr3_nt: TGTGCCAGCAGCTTACTCAGGACTAGCACAGATACGCAGTATTTT; j_call: TRBJ2-3; d_call: NA; clone_size: few; v_call: TRBV7-2
cdr3_aa: CASSLPRFPELAGGSDTQYF; cdr3_nt: TGTGCCAGCAGCTTACCCCGTTTCCCGGAACTAGCGGGAGGATCAGATACGCAGTATTTT; j_call: TRBJ2-3; d_call: TRBD2; clone_size: few; v_call: TRBV7-7
cdr3_aa: CTLADLQETQYF; cdr3_nt: TGTACGCTAGCGGACCTTCAAGAGACCCAGTACTTC; j_call: TRBJ2-5; d_call: TRBD2; clone_size: few; v_call: TRBV6-2/TRBV6-3
cdr3_aa: CASSLGTSGSIAGELFF; cdr3_nt: TGTGCCAGCAGCCTCGGGACTAGCGGGAGTATCGCCGGGGAGCTGTTTTTT; j_call: TRBJ2-2; d_call: TRBD2; clone_size: NA; v_call: TRBV7-2
cdr3_aa: CASSFPGDGMNTEAFF; cdr3_nt: TGTGCCAGCAGCTTCCCAGGGGACGGAATGAACACTGAAGCTTTCTTT; j_call: TRBJ1-1; d_call: NA; clone_size: NA; v_call: TRBV7-6
cdr3_aa: CASSQGRQYYQETQYF; cdr3_nt: TGTGCCAGCAGCCAAGGTCGGCAATACTACCAAGAGACCCAGTACTTC; j_call: TRBJ2-5; d_call: NA; clone_size: NA; v_call: TRBV14
cdr3_aa: CFAQSGRGYNEQFF; cdr3_nt: TGCTTTGCTCAAAGCGGGAGGGGATACAATGAGCAGTTCTTC; j_call: TRBJ2-1; d_call: TRBD2; clone_size: NA; v_call: TRBV20-1
cdr3_aa: CASSRLAAGLTGELFF; cdr3_nt: TGTGCCAGCAGCAGACTAGCGGCCGGACTAACCGGGGAGCTGTTTTTT; j_call: TRBJ2-2; d_call: TRBD2; clone_size: few; v_call: TRBV12-3/TRBV12-4
cdr3_aa: CASSRALGVYFHYNEQFF; cdr3_nt: TGTGCCAGTAGCCGGGCGCTTGGGGTCTATTTCCACTACAATGAGCAGTTCTTC; j_call: TRBJ2-1; d_call: NA; clone_size: few; v_call: TRBV6-5
cdr3_aa: CASNIGVAAYNEQFF; cdr3_nt: TGTGCCAGCAACATAGGGGTAGCGGCCTACAATGAGCAGTTCTTC; j_call: TRBJ2-1; d_call: NA; clone_size: NA; v_call: TRBV7-2
cdr3_aa: CASCTGGKGINEQFF; cdr3_nt: TGTGCCAGCTGCACCGGGGGGAAGGGGATTAATGAGCAGTTCTTC; j_call: TRBJ2-1; d_call: TRBD2; clone_size: NA; v_call: TRBV6-2/TRBV6-3
cdr3_aa: CASSLQGAGGRETQYF; cdr3_nt: TGCGCCAGCAGCCTGCAGGGAGCGGGAGGGCGAGAGACCCAGTACTTC; j_call: TRBJ2-5; d_call: TRBD2; clone_size: NA; v_call: TRBV5-1
cdr3_aa: CASSLQGGADTQYF; cdr3_nt: TGCGCCAGCAGCCTTCAGGGGGGCGCAGATACGCAGTATTTT; j_call: TRBJ2-3; d_call: NA; clone_size: NA; v_call: TRBV5-1
cdr3_aa: CASSYSRTSGSRQRSYEQYF; cdr3_nt: TGTGCCAGCAGTTACTCCCGGACTAGCGGGAGTCGGCAACGATCCTACGAGCAGTACTTC; j_call: TRBJ2-7; d_call: TRBD2; clone_size: few; v_call: TRBV6-2/TRBV6-3
cdr3_aa: CASSPAGQANNEQFF; cdr3_nt: TGCGCCAGCAGCCCCGCGGGACAGGCCAACAATGAGCAGTTCTTC; j_call: TRBJ2-1; d_call: TRBD1; clone_size: few; v_call: TRBV5-1
cdr3_aa: CASSPRLAGGPNEQFF; cdr3_nt: TGTGCCAGCAGCCCTCGACTAGCGGGAGGCCCCAATGAGCAGTTCTTC; j_call: TRBJ2-1; d_call: TRBD2; clone_size: few; v_call: TRBV7-6
cdr3_aa: CASSPSRTPRELFF; cdr3_nt: TGTGCCAGCAGCCCCTCCAGGACGCCAAGGGAGCTGTTTTTT; j_call: TRBJ2-2; d_call: NA; clone_size: NA; v_call: TRBV28
cdr3_aa: CASSLLAEPTYEQYF; cdr3_nt: TGTGCCAGCAGCCTCCTCGCCGAACCTACCTACGAGCAGTACTTC; j_call: TRBJ2-7; d_call: NA; clone_size: NA; v_call: TRBV7-2
cdr3_aa: CSAIVAAGQPQHF; cdr3_nt: TGCAGCGCTATTGTAGCCGCGGGCCAGCCCCAGCATTTT; j_call: TRBJ1-5; d_call: NA; clone_size: NA; v_call: TRBV29-1
cdr3_aa: CASSLEGVVNEQFF; cdr3_nt: TGTGCCAGCAGCTTAGAGGGGGTGGTGAATGAGCAGTTCTTC; j_call: TRBJ2-1; d_call: NA; clone_size: few; v_call: TRBV7-2
cdr3_aa: CSGYRENTGELFF; cdr3_nt: TGCAGCGGATACAGGGAGAACACCGGGGAGCTGTTTTTT; j_call: TRBJ2-2; d_call: NA; clone_size: NA; v_call: TRBV29-1
cdr3_aa: CSAVRDRGAPEAFF; cdr3_nt: TGCAGCGCCGTCAGGGACAGGGGCGCCCCTGAAGCTTTCTTT; j_call: TRBJ1-1; d_call: TRBD1; clone_size: NA; v_call: TRBV29-1
cdr3_aa: CASRSEGTGPLENTEAFF; cdr3_nt: TGTGCCAGCAGGTCGGAAGGAACAGGGCCCTTAGAGAACACTGAAGCTTTCTTT; j_call: TRBJ1-1; d_call: NA; clone_size: NA; v_call: TRBV7-3
cdr3_aa: CASSIGTGGGQPQHF; cdr3_nt: TGTGCCAGCAGCATCGGGACAGGGGGCGGCCAGCCCCAGCATTTT; j_call: TRBJ1-5; d_call: TRBD1; clone_size: NA; v_call: TRBV12-3/TRBV12-4
cdr3_aa: CASSSRQGFGEQYF; cdr3_nt: TGTGCCAGCAGCTCCCGACAGGGATTCGGCGAGCAGTACTTC; j_call: TRBJ2-7; d_call: TRBD1; clone_size: NA; v_call: TRBV11-2
cdr3_aa: CASSPSTGGSQETQYF; cdr3_nt: TGTGCCAGCAGCCCCAGCACAGGGGGGAGTCAAGAGACCCAGTACTTC; j_call: TRBJ2-5; d_call: TRBD1; clone_size: NA; v_call: TRBV7-9
cdr3_aa: CSVDSPARNEQFF; cdr3_nt: TGCAGCGTGGACAGCCCGGCACGCAATGAGCAGTTCTTC; j_call: TRBJ2-1; d_call: NA; clone_size: many; v_call: TRBV29-1
cdr3_aa: CASSVVAGGTDTQYF; cdr3_nt: TGTGCCAGCAGCGTAGTGGCGGGAGGCACAGATACGCAGTATTTT; j_call: TRBJ2-3; d_call: TRBD2; clone_size: few; v_call: TRBV9
cdr3_aa: CSVQQGANEQFF; cdr3_nt: TGCAGCGTGCAACAGGGGGCCAATGAGCAGTTCTTC; j_call: TRBJ2-1; d_call: TRBD1; clone_size: many; v_call: TRBV29-1
cdr3_aa: CASSLEGTGTYNEQFF; cdr3_nt: TGTGCCAGCAGCTTAGAGGGGACAGGGACCTACAATGAGCAGTTCTTC; j_call: TRBJ2-1; d_call: TRBD1; clone_size: few; v_call: TRBV7-2
cdr3_aa: CSVADSDGYTF; cdr3_nt: TGCAGCGTCGCGGACAGTGATGGCTACACCTTC; j_call: TRBJ1-2; d_call: NA; clone_size: many; v_call: TRBV29-1